Below, 22 T cell receptor beta chains from the same sample are listed, as sequenced in a study of Ad26.COV2.S vaccination and SARS-CoV-2 variants. The method was immunoSEQ multiplex PCR; TCRdb's version includes in-frame clones alone and lacks a portion of them. The repertoire has about 480,000 clones, roughly 87% of them found once; the top ten carry 10% to 15%. The treatment here: roughly 18 received Ad26.COV2.S at low or high dose, single or two shots; about 5 received placebo; per-sample allocation not given. Day 63 after the first injection of vaccine or placebo was the sampling time. The starting material was peripheral blood, obtained in a trial of Ad26.COV2.S vaccine versus placebo. Receptors were obtained from a person aged 18-60 years who received the Ad26.COV2.S COVID-19 vaccine or a placebo.

This clone was seen more than once but under ten times. V is TRBV14 and J is TRBJ2-5; TRBD2 aligns across 15 bases. After removal of 9 bases from V and 4 bases from J, the junction contained 6 bases not matched to a gene. Looked up from germline, CDR1 is SGHDN and CDR2 is FVKESK. This CDR3 region has 15 residues. CDR3 sequence (DNA): TGTGCCAGTGGACTGGGACTAGCGGGAGGAGAGACCCAGTACTTC. This sequence encodes CASGLGLAGGETQYF. The full variable domain, its missing parts supplied by reference TRBV14 and TRBJ2-5, is EAGVTQFPSHSVIEKGQTVTLRCDPISGHDNLYWYRRVMGKEIKFLLHFVKESKQDESGMPNNRFLAERTGGTYSTLKVQPAELEDSGVYFCASGLGLAGGETQYFGPGTRLLVL.

The chain uses TRBV16 and TRBJ1-1, with unresolved D. V was clipped by 1 base and J by 5 bases, with 14 bases between them. This CDR3 is 15 amino acids long. In germline, CDR1 is KGHSY, CDR2 FQNENV. CDR3 amino acids: CASSQYRGTGTEAFF. CDR3 nucleotides: TGTGCCAGCAGCCAATATCGGGGTACGGGGACTGAAGCTTTCTTT.

The V and J genes are TRBV25-1 and TRBJ1-4, with 8 positions matching TRBD1. The CDR3 has 16 amino acids. Germline V CDR1 and CDR2: MGHDK, SYGVNS. V shed 1 base and J 3 bases; nucleotides not matched to a gene: 4. The DNA of the CDR3 is TGTGCCAGCAGTGAATGGACAGGGAGGGCTAATGAAAAACTGTTTTTT. It codes for CASSEWTGRANEKLFF.

The chain recombines TRBV30 with TRBJ1-2; D call uncertain. CDR3 length: 12 residues. Per the germline V gene, CDR1 is GTSNPN and CDR2 is SVGIG (reference sequence). The V end lost 4 bases, the J end lost 3 bases, and 9 bases lay between the germline ends. The CDR3: CAWILEDYGYTF. CDR3 DNA: TGTGCCTGGATTCTTGAAGACTATGGCTACACCTTC.

The chain links TRBV24-1 to TRBJ1-2, with TRBD1 matching 9 bases. Germline V gives CDR1 KGHDR, CDR2 SFDVKD. With 6 bases clipped from V and 0 bases from J, the junction kept 10 bases outside the gene matches. CDR3 length equals 17 residues. CDR3 sequence: CATSSPGQGPANYGYTF. The CDR3 DNA follows: TGTGCCACCAGTTCCCCGGGACAGGGTCCTGCTAACTATGGCTACACCTTC.

V and J are TRBV25-1 and TRBJ2-2; 10 nucleotides line up with TRBD2. This CDR3 is 17 amino acids long. CDR1 is MGHDK, CDR2 SYGVNS, per germline. The trim removed 4 bases at V and 1 base at J, leaving 6 bases unmatched. As DNA, the CDR3 is TGTGCCAGCAGTGCGGGGGGACTAGCGTTGAACACCGGGGAGCTGTTTTTT. As protein: CASSAGGLALNTGELFF.

Points on this clone: Germline and junction disagree at one end, which may indicate a read error. The chain recombines TRBV20-1 with TRBJ2-1; D gene unclear. Germline CDR1 DFQATT, CDR2 SNEGSKA (reference sequence). CDR3 size: 10 residues. The CDR3 reads CSAQPGRLLF. The CDR3, as DNA: TGCAGTGCTCAGCCCGGAAGGCTTCTCTTC.

The chain is built from TRBV5-1 and TRBJ2-7; 8 positions agree with TRBD2. Per germline, CDR1 SGHRS and CDR2 YFSETQ. This CDR3 contains 15 residues. Trimming removed 1 base from V and 5 bases from J; junction bases left unmatched: 8. The CDR3 here is CASSLQAGGSNEQYF. CDR3 in DNA: TGCGCCAGCAGCTTGCAGGCGGGAGGAAGTAACGAGCAGTACTTC.

The chain is built from TRBV19 and TRBJ2-3; a possible D gene is TRBD1 (6 bases). The V end lost 11 bases, the J end lost 0 bases, and 18 bases lay between the germline ends. Germline V lookup: CDR1 LNHDA, CDR2 SQIVND (reference sequence). The CDR3 sequence is 15 residues long. The CDR3 loop is CASSPGTQSTDTQYF. The CDR3 nucleotides are TGTGCCTCTAGCCCCGGGACACAAAGCACAGATACGCAGTATTTT.

A few counts support this clone. This chain joins TRBV11-2 and TRBJ2-5; D is unclear. Trimming removed 5 bases from V and 1 base from J, with 14 bases in between. The CDR3 length is 15 residues. In germline, CDR1 is SGHAT, CDR2 FQNNGV. CDR3 in DNA: TGTGCCAGCAGCCTTTCGCCAGGAGCCCAAGAGACCCAGTACTTC. Its translation: CASSLSPGAQETQYF.

The J gene is TRBJ2-3, the V gene TRBV6-2 or TRBV6-3; 10 bases line up with TRBD2. Germline assignment: CDR1 MNHEY and CDR2 SVGEGT. The J segment lost 0 bases and the V segment lost 6 bases, leaving 3 bases of the junction unmatched. The CDR3 has 15 amino acids. DNA for the CDR3: TGTGCCAGCAGCCGGACTAGCGGTAGCACAGATACGCAGTATTTT. It codes for CASSRTSGSTDTQYF.

This chain joins TRBV13 and TRBJ2-1; TRBD2 matches at 8 bases. The V and J ends lost 1 base and 8 bases, in that order; junction bases with no gene match: 7. CDR3 size: 15 residues. Looked up from germline, CDR1 is PRHDT and CDR2 is FYEKMQ (reference sequence). CDR3 nucleotides: TGTGCCAGCAGCTTAGTTTTAGCGGGAATAGATGAGCAGTTCTTC. This encodes CASSLVLAGIDEQFF.

The J gene is TRBJ1-2, the V gene TRBV4-1; D is unresolved. The CDR3 spans 13 residues. Germline lookup yields CDR1 MGHRA and CDR2 YSYEKL. V shed 4 bases and J shed 1 base, with 7 bases lying between them. The CDR3 spells CASSRTLNYGYTF. The CDR3 nucleotides read TGCGCCAGCAGCCGAACACTTAACTATGGCTACACCTTC.

The V and J genes are TRBV5-4 and TRBJ2-1; D is undetermined. V was trimmed by 4 bases and J by 0 bases, leaving 14 bases between them. The germline gives CDR1 SGHNT, CDR2 YYREEE (reference sequence). There are 16 residues in the CDR3. CDR3 region: CASSPEGSSSYNEQFF. The CDR3 nucleotides read TGTGCCAGCAGCCCCGAAGGGTCCAGCTCCTACAATGAGCAGTTCTTC. Drawing the rest from reference TRBV5-4 and TRBJ2-1, the complete variable domain is ETGVTQSPTHLIKTRGQQVTLRCSSQSGHNTVSWYQQALGQGPQFIFQYYREEENGRGNFPPRFSGLQFPNYSSELNVNALELDDSALYLCASSPEGSSSYNEQFFGPGTRLTVL.

The chain employs TRBV6-5 and TRBJ2-1; possibly TRBD2 for D (6 bases). CDR1 is MNHEY and CDR2 is SVGAGI in the germline V gene. The CDR3 has 15 residues. The V gene lost 5 bases and the J gene lost 5 bases, with 16 bases spanning the gap. DNA of the CDR3: TGTGCCAGCAGTCCTCACGGGAGCGTAAACAATGAGCAGTTCTTC. Protein product: CASSPHGSVNNEQFF.

This clone was seen once. The CDR3 region is CASSVPLDRPSSYEQYF. In DNA form, the CDR3 reads TGTGCCAGCAGTGTACCCCTGGACAGACCAAGCTCCTACGAGCAGTACTTC. The gene calls are TRBV28 and TRBJ2-7; tentative D call: TRBD1 (6 bases). The CDR3 runs 17 residues. Deletions cut 5 bases from V and 0 bases from J, with 20 bases between. Germline V gene data show CDR1 as MDHEN and CDR2 as SYDVKM.

DNA of the CDR3: TGTGCCAGCAGTGATATAGGGGGCCTGCGGGGCACCGGGGAGCTGTTTTTT. Translated, it gives CASSDIGGLRGTGELFF. The chain combines TRBV27 with TRBJ2-2, with D possibly TRBD1 on 7 matching bases. The CDR3 sequence is 17 residues long. In germline, CDR1 is MNHEY, CDR2 SMNVEV (reference sequence). V dropped 5 bases and J dropped 4 bases, with 20 bases sitting between them.

CDR3: CASSIGPGGYTF. The DNA of the CDR3 is TGTGCCAGTAGTATAGGTCCAGGTGGCTACACCTTC. This chain links TRBV19 with TRBJ1-2; D gene unclear. V shed 1 base and J shed 7 bases, with 7 bases lying between them. CDR3 size: 12 residues. The germline CDR1 and CDR2 sequences are LNHDA and SQIVND (reference sequence).

CDR3 in amino acids: CASSGQGALGQPQHF. In nucleotides, the CDR3 is TGTGCCAGTTCGGGACAGGGGGCGCTGGGTCAGCCCCAGCATTTT. The V gene is TRBV19, the J gene TRBJ1-5; the match to TRBD1 covers 12 bases. CDR1 and CDR2 (germline): LNHDA, SQIVND (reference sequence). The junction had 8 bases not matched to a gene; V was cut back by 8 bases and J by 6 bases. The CDR3 extends over 15 amino acids.

This clone was observed once. The V call is TRBV27, the J call TRBJ2-3; a possible D gene is TRBD2 (6 bases). The V and J ends lost 6 bases and 0 bases respectively, with 10 bases between them. The CDR3 spans 14 residues. Germline CDR1 reads MNHEY; CDR2 reads SMNVEV (reference sequence). CDR3 in amino acids: CASSGSASTDTQYF. The CDR3 bases are TGTGCCAGCAGCGGGAGCGCTAGCACAGATACGCAGTATTTT.

The rearrangement links TRBV4-1 to TRBJ2-4; D may correspond to TRBD1 or TRBD2 (5 bases each). V shed 5 bases and J shed 8 bases, with 13 bases lying between them. CDR3 length: 13 amino acids. Germline V lookup: CDR1 MGHRA, CDR2 YSYEKL. The CDR3 loop reads CASSVGDGDIQYF. The CDR3 nucleotides read TGCGCCAGCAGCGTAGGGGACGGGGACATTCAGTACTTC.

As concerns this clone: This sample includes further DNA sequences coding for the same CDR3. The CDR3 DNA reads TGTGCCAGTAGTATAGGACAAGTTAGCAATCAGCCCCAGCATTTT. Amino acids: CASSIGQVSNQPQHF. V is TRBV19 and J is TRBJ1-5; D not certain. Trimming pared 1 base from V and 0 bases from J, leaving 7 bases between. CDR3 length equals 15 residues. CDR1 is LNHDA and CDR2 is SQIVND in the germline V gene (reference sequence).